This T cell receptor (beta chain) was identified during a study of T cell repertoires in cytomegalovirus infection. Looking at the study overall: Both a matching HLA type and CMV infection were indicated by public TCR beta signatures.

TCRdb used MiXCR to reprocess the reads, holding one entry per CDR3 protein. The sample lists approximately 700,000 distinct CDR3 sequences; less than 40% were seen once. Only a few counts were recorded for this clonotype. Germline values: CDR1 WSHSY, CDR2 SAAADI. V shed 6 bases and J 7 bases; nucleotides not matched to a gene: 13. The CDR3 has 16 amino acids. This clonotype originated in a human donor in good health (CMV status not recorded). Some clones in this sample may be carry-over from other donors' samples. Sequenced material: PBMCs. The J gene is TRBJ2-7, the V gene TRBV10-2; TRBD1 agrees at 12 bases. The CDR3 DNA follows: TGCGCCAGCAGCCCCCCGGGGGGACAGGGGGCGCGGGAGCAGTACTTC. Translating it yields CASSPPGGQGAREQYF.